Following are 30 T cell receptor beta chains from one sample sequenced in a study of early T cells in non-severe SARS-CoV-2 infection. A single record per CDR3 protein comes from TCRdb applying MiXCR to the 5' RACE reads. The repertoire consists of about 59,000 distinct CDR3 sequences, with approximately 13% occurring once and the leading ten covering roughly 9.3%. Specimen: whole blood, collected at baseline. These receptors were taken from an adult who was a healthcare worker with PCR-confirmed SARS-CoV-2 infection or an uninfected control (not recorded which).

In this sample, this clonotype turned up many times. V is TRBV20-1 and J is TRBJ1-6; 7 bases are a match to TRBD1. Germline trimming cut 5 bases from V and 5 bases from J; bases unmatched to any gene: 15. CDR1 is DFQATT, CDR2 SNEGSKA, per germline (reference sequence). This CDR3 spans 17 amino acids. The CDR3 DNA is TGCAGTGCTCGAAGACAGGGTGGTGGCCTTAATAATTCACCCCTCCACTTT. Protein product: CSARRQGGGLNNSPLHF.

This clonotype has ten or more counts. The rearrangement joins TRBV5-5 to TRBJ1-1; D gene unclear. With 5 bases removed from V and 1 base from J, the gap between germline ends came to 9 bases. The CDR3 is 13 residues long. Germline V gene lookup returns CDR1 SGHKS and CDR2 YYEKEE (reference sequence). The CDR3: CASSWRRNTEAFF. Written as DNA, the CDR3 is TGTGCCAGCAGTTGGCGCCGGAACACTGAAGCTTTCTTT.

The chain uses TRBV13 and TRBJ2-3; D unresolved. The CDR3 sequence is 13 residues long. Germline V gene sequence: CDR1 PRHDT, CDR2 FYEKMQ (reference sequence). The germline V and J ends were trimmed by 1 base and 4 bases, with 6 bases remaining between them. CDR3 in DNA: TGTGCCAGCAGCTTAGTTGCGTCAGATACGCAGTATTTT. Translating it yields CASSLVASDTQYF.

This CDR3 reads CASSRTGTNEKLFF. CDR3 coding DNA: TGTGCCAGCAGCCGGACAGGGACTAATGAAAAACTGTTTTTT. This rearrangement joins TRBV7-9 to TRBJ1-4; 8 nucleotides match TRBD1. The CDR3 has 14 amino acids. Losses at the gene ends were 5 bases for V and 2 bases for J; bases not matched to a gene: 1. The germline V gene encodes CDR1 SEHNR and CDR2 FQNEAQ (reference sequence).

The table lists this clonotype with many counts. J is TRBJ2-1 and V is TRBV20-1; TRBD2 is a possible D gene (5 bases). CDR1 and CDR2 from the germline V gene are DFQATT and SNEGSKA (reference sequence). This CDR3 region has 16 residues. V was shortened by 3 bases and J by 5 bases, with 20 bases between the two germline ends. CDR3 sequence: CSARFAERNANNEQFF. In nucleotides, the CDR3 is TGCAGTGCTAGGTTTGCCGAGCGGAACGCAAACAATGAGCAGTTCTTC.

In this sample, this clonotype turned up many times. The V and J genes are TRBV7-9 and TRBJ1-5, with D perhaps matching TRBD1 (5 bases). This CDR3 has 14 amino acids. V was pared by 3 bases and J by 2 bases, with 8 bases between. The V gene's germline CDR1 is SEHNR and CDR2 FQNEAQ (reference sequence). CDR3 coding DNA: TGTGCCAGCAGCTTCCCGGGGGGCAATCAGCCCCAGCATTTT. Translating gives CASSFPGGNQPQHF.

The rearrangement links TRBV18 to TRBJ2-3, with D possibly being TRBD2 (6 bases). Trimming removed 3 bases at V and 10 bases at J, with 11 bases between. The CDR3 length is 12 residues. The germline V gene has CDR1 KGHSH and CDR2 LQKENI. The CDR3 nucleotides read TGTGCCAGCTCACCGCGAGGAGGGCCGCAGTATTTT. This gives the protein CASSPRGGPQYF. Supplemented by reference TRBV18 and TRBJ2-3, the full variable domain reads NAGVMQNPRHLVRRRGQEARLRCSPMKGHSHVYWYRQLPEEGLKFMVYLQKENIIDESGMPKERFSAEFPKEGPSILRIQQVVRGDSAAYFCASSPRGGPQYFGPGTRLTVL.

J is TRBJ2-5 and V is TRBV11-2; 7 positions match TRBD2. This CDR3 comprises 13 residues. V trimming: 4 bases; J trimming: 4 bases; junction bases outside the gene matches: 3. Germline-derived CDR1 and CDR2 are SGHAT and FQNNGV. The CDR3 sequence is CASSWGGTETQYF. CDR3 coding DNA: TGTGCCAGCAGCTGGGGGGGGACAGAGACCCAGTACTTC.

This rearrangement joins TRBV1 to TRBJ2-5. TRBV1 is assigned pseudogene status. The CDR3 extends over 19 amino acids. The CDR3 region has the DNA TGCACCAGCAGCCAAGATCGGCGAGAGTGCTACTCGGGTGCGAAGACCCAGTACTTC. This encodes CTSSQDRRECYSGAKTQYF.

In its sample, this clonotype was seen many times. The CDR3 sequence is CAISAPDRHDTNYGYTF. CDR3 DNA: TGTGCCATCAGTGCCCCCGATCGACACGACACTAACTATGGCTACACCTTC. The rearrangement uses TRBV10-3 and TRBJ1-2, with D unresolved. V was shortened by 4 bases and J by 0 bases, with 18 bases between the two germline ends. CDR1 ENHRY and CDR2 SYGVKD come from the germline V gene. CDR3 length: 17 amino acids.

The chain links TRBV11-3 to TRBJ1-2, with TRBD1 as a possible D gene (5 bases). There are 14 residues in the CDR3. V lost 5 bases to trimming and J lost 8 bases, with 18 bases between them. CDR1 is SGHNT, CDR2 YENEEA, per germline. CDR3 DNA sequence: TGTGCCAGCAGCCCCAGCTGGGACTCCGGCGGCTACACCTTC. It codes for CASSPSWDSGGYTF.

The gene calls are TRBV4-1 and TRBJ2-7; TRBD1 aligns across 9 bases. Unmatched junction bases numbered 6, after V lost 4 bases and J lost 2 bases. Per the germline V gene, CDR1 is MGHRA and CDR2 is YSYEKL. The CDR3 has 15 residues. The CDR3 sequence is CASSRDRGGPYEQYF. CDR3 DNA sequence: TGCGCCAGCAGCCGAGACAGGGGGGGACCCTACGAGCAGTACTTC.

This clonotype was observed at least ten times. This chain connects TRBV20-1 to TRBJ2-2, with D perhaps matching TRBD1 (5 bases). Germline assignment: CDR1 DFQATT and CDR2 SNEGSKA (reference sequence). The CDR3 has 12 amino acids. V was pared by 5 bases and J by 6 bases, with 10 bases between. CDR3 protein: CSALEGAGELFF. The CDR3 DNA follows: TGCAGTGCTTTGGAAGGGGCCGGGGAGCTGTTTTTT.

In its sample, this clonotype was seen many times. The J gene is TRBJ2-2, the V gene TRBV2, with 9 bases identical to TRBD1. This CDR3 is built from 14 residues. CDR1 is SNHLY, CDR2 FYNNEI, per germline. V dropped 9 bases and J dropped 6; count of bases not matched to a gene: 8. DNA of the CDR3: TGTGCCAGTGCCGGGACAGGGTTAGCCGGGGAGCTGTTTTTT. Residues: CASAGTGLAGELFF.

This clonotype was recorded at least ten times. V usage is TRBV18 and J usage is TRBJ2-3; D may be TRBD2 (6 bases). Trimming pared 7 bases from V and 4 bases from J, leaving 15 bases between. Germline CDR1 is KGHSH and CDR2 is LQKENI. The CDR3 has 14 amino acids. CDR3 coding DNA: TGTGCCAGCTGCGGGCTAGCGCTCTCAGATACGCAGTATTTT. Its translation is CASCGLALSDTQYF. Full variable domain (rest looked up from reference TRBV18 and TRBJ2-3): NAGVMQNPRHLVRRRGQEARLRCSPMKGHSHVYWYRQLPEEGLKFMVYLQKENIIDESGMPKERFSAEFPKEGPSILRIQQVVRGDSAAYFCASCGLALSDTQYFGPGTRLTVL.

The V gene is TRBV20-1, the J gene TRBJ1-5, with D hard to call. The CDR3 is 12 amino acids. V lost 6 bases to trimming and J lost 1 base, with 7 bases between them. CDR1 DFQATT and CDR2 SNEGSKA come from the germline V gene (reference sequence). The CDR3 DNA follows: TGCAGTGCCCAGAGGAGCAATCAGCCCCAGCATTTT. Its translation: CSAQRSNQPQHF.

The sample holds many counts of this clonotype. The chain couples TRBV29-1 to TRBJ1-2; perhaps TRBD1 as D (6 bases). From germline, CDR1 is SQVTM and CDR2 ANQGSEA. The CDR3 consists of 13 residues. Deletions cut 4 bases from V and 6 bases from J, with 15 bases between. The CDR3 reads CSVGGTLANGYTF. The CDR3 DNA is TGCAGCGTTGGGGGGACATTGGCTAATGGCTACACCTTC.

This clonotype was found a few times. The chain carries TRBV18 and TRBJ2-3; tentative D call: TRBD2 (6 bases). The CDR3 runs to 15 residues. The V gene lost 6 bases and the J gene lost 2 bases, with 15 bases spanning the gap. Germline V gives CDR1 KGHSH, CDR2 LQKENI. CDR3 nucleotide sequence: TGTGCCAGCTCTCATGGAGTAGCGGCCACAGATACGCAGTATTTT. Translation: CASSHGVAATDTQYF.

The rearrangement uses TRBV7-2 and TRBJ2-3, with a possible D match to TRBD2 (5 bases). With 2 bases removed from V and 4 bases from J, the gap between germline ends came to 13 bases. CDR3 length: 15 amino acids. Germline CDR1 SGHTA, CDR2 FQGNSA. Written as DNA, the CDR3 is TGTGCCAGCAGCTTAATTATCGGAGGCCCAGATACGCAGTATTTT. It encodes CASSLIIGGPDTQYF. Full variable domain (remainder filled in from reference TRBV7-2 and TRBJ2-3): GAGVSQSPSNKVTEKGKDVELRCDPISGHTALYWYRQSLGQGLEFLIYFQGNSAPDKSGLPSDRFSAERTGGSVSTLTIQRTQQEDSAVYLCASSLIIGGPDTQYFGPGTRLTVL.

Here the CDR3 DNA reads TGCAGCGTTGGGGAGCTGGCCTACGAGCAGTACTTC. It specifies CSVGELAYEQYF. The chain is built from TRBV29-1 and TRBJ2-7; a weak D match, TRBD2 (5 bases). Trimming left V 4 bases short and J 2 bases short, with 9 bases between. The CDR3 is 12 amino acids. Germline-derived CDR1 and CDR2 are SQVTM and ANQGSEA.

The chain joins TRBV7-3 to TRBJ2-5; 7 nucleotides align to TRBD1. V shed 5 bases, J shed 2 bases, and the junction held 8 bases outside the gene matches. Per the germline V gene, CDR1 is SGHTA and CDR2 is FQGTGA. This CDR3 spans 15 amino acids. CDR3 DNA sequence: TGTGCCAGCAGCCCGGGACAGCCAATTCAAGAGACCCAGTACTTC. Translating it yields CASSPGQPIQETQYF.

This chain connects TRBV6-1 to TRBJ2-6, with 9 bases that match TRBD1. Germline V gene lookup returns CDR1 MNHNS and CDR2 SASEGT. Germline trimming cut 6 bases from V and 0 bases from J; bases unmatched to any gene: 0. CDR3 size: 15 residues. Here the CDR3 reads CASRQGASGANVLTF. The CDR3 coding sequence is TGTGCCAGCAGACAGGGGGCCTCTGGGGCCAACGTCCTGACTTTC.

CDR3 in DNA: TGTGCCAGCAGCCACGGACAGGGAGGTGGCTACACCTTC. It codes for CASSHGQGGGYTF. The chain has TRBV12-3 or TRBV12-4 and TRBJ1-2, with 8 bases fitting TRBD1. The CDR3 is 13 amino acids. V lost 6 bases and J lost 7; bases outside the gene matches: 7.

This clonotype was seen at least ten times. The chain couples TRBV6-6 to TRBJ2-1, with 7 bases identical to TRBD2. Germline V gives CDR1 MNHNY, CDR2 SVGAGI (reference sequence). V was clipped by 0 bases and J by 2 bases; unmatched bases: 19. The CDR3 has 21 amino acids. CDR3 loop: CASSYSSVRGSGGRTYNEQFF. The CDR3 region has the DNA TGTGCCAGCAGTTACTCGAGTGTTAGGGGAAGTGGCGGGAGAACCTACAATGAGCAGTTCTTC.

The V gene is TRBV29-1, the J gene TRBJ2-3; 8 nucleotides match TRBD2. V lost 5 bases to trimming and J lost 5 bases; unmatched junction nucleotides: 3. Germline V CDR1 and CDR2: SQVTM, ANQGSEA. The CDR3 is made up of 12 amino acids. This CDR3 is CSVLGGVDTQYF. CDR3 coding DNA: TGCAGCGTTCTCGGGGGGGTAGATACGCAGTATTTT.

Judged by abundance, this clonotype is medium-sized. The gene calls are TRBV20-1 and TRBJ2-5; 15 bases are a match to TRBD2. This CDR3 contains 16 residues. Trimming at V came to 3 bases and at J to 5 bases, leaving 7 bases not matched to a gene. Per the germline V gene, CDR1 is DFQATT and CDR2 is SNEGSKA (reference sequence). CDR3 bases: TGCAGTGCTAGTTTGGGACTAGCGGGAGGAGGTGAGACCCAGTACTTC. Protein sequence: CSASLGLAGGGETQYF.

The J gene is TRBJ2-1, the V gene TRBV28, with D perhaps matching TRBD1 or TRBD2 (5 bases each). CDR1 is MDHEN and CDR2 is SYDVKM in the germline V gene. V gave up 3 bases and J gave up 7 bases, with 16 bases separating them. The CDR3 is made up of 15 amino acids. In DNA, the CDR3 is TGTGCCAGCAGTTTGGGGACCCATTTAGGGAATGAGCAGTTCTTC. Residues: CASSLGTHLGNEQFF. The full variable domain, with the rest looked up from reference TRBV28 and TRBJ2-1, is DVKVTQSSRYLVKRTGEKVFLECVQDMDHENMFWYRQDPGLGLRLIYFSYDVKMKEKGDIPEGYSVSREKKERFSLILESASTNQTSMYLCASSLGTHLGNEQFFGPGTRLTVL.

The sample holds a few counts of this clonotype. This rearrangement joins TRBV5-1 to TRBJ2-3; D may be TRBD1 (5 bases). V was shortened by 2 bases and J by 1 base, with 11 bases between the two germline ends. This CDR3 has 15 residues. Germline-derived CDR1 and CDR2 are SGHRS and YFSETQ. CDR3 nucleotide sequence: TGCGCCAGCAGCTTAAGCAGGGCTGGCACAGATACGCAGTATTTT. Protein: CASSLSRAGTDTQYF.

This clonotype was found many times. The chain carries TRBV29-1 and TRBJ1-2; TRBD1 matches at 10 bases. The CDR3 covers 13 residues. Germline trimming cut 5 bases from V and 3 bases from J; bases unmatched to any gene: 3. Germline CDR1 SQVTM, CDR2 ANQGSEA. The CDR3 DNA follows: TGCAGCGTTCGACAGGGGGCGGACTATGGCTACACCTTC. Translation: CSVRQGADYGYTF.

A few counts support this clonotype. The rearrangement joins TRBV29-1 to TRBJ2-2; D not resolved. Germline assignment: CDR1 SQVTM and CDR2 ANQGSEA. The CDR3 totals 14 residues. Trimming removed 4 bases from V and 0 bases from J, with 9 bases in between. CDR3 bases: TGCAGCGTTGCTGGGCACTCGAACACCGGGGAGCTGTTTTTT. It specifies CSVAGHSNTGELFF.